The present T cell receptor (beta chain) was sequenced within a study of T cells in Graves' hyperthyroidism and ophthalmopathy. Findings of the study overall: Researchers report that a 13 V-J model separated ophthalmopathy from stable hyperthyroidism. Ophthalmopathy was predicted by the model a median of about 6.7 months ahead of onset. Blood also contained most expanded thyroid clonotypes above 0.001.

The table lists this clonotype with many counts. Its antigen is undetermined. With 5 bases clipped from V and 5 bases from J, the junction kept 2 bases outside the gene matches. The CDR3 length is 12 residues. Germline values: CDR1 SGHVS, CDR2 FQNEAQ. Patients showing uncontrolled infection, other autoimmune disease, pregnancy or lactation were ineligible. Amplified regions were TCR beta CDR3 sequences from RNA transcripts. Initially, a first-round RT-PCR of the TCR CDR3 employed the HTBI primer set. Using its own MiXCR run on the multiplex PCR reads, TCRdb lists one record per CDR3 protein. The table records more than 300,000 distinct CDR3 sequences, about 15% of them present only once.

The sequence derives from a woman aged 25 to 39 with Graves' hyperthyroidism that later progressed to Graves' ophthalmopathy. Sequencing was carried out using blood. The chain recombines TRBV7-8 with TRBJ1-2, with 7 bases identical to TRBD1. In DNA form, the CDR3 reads TGTGCCAGCAGCCCCAGGGGGTATGGCTACACCTTC. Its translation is CASSPRGYGYTF.